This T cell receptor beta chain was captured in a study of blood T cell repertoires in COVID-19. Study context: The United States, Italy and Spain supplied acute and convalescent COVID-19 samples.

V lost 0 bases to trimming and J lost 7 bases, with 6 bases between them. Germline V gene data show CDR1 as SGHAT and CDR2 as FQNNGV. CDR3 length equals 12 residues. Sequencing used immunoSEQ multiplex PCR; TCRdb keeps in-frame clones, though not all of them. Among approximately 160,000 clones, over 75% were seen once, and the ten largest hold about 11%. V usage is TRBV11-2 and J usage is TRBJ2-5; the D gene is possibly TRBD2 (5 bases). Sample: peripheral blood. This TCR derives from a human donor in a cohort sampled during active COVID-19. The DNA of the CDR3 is TGTGCCAGCAGCTTAGACCGGGGGACCCAGTACTTC. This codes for CASSLDRGTQYF.